This T cell receptor (beta chain) is drawn from a study of blood T cell repertoires in COVID-19. Germline V gives CDR1 LGHDT, CDR2 YNNKEL (reference sequence). The CDR3 length is 15 residues. With 3 bases removed from V and 8 bases from J, the gap between germline ends came to 16 bases. Per the study methods: Reference gene primer amplification gave nucleated cell count estimates. This table comes from immunoSEQ multiplex PCR, and its TCRdb copy is limited to in-frame clones, with some not included. The V and J calls and the clone size are those of that table, but D and trimming were determined from the DNA. The table includes 240,000 or so clones, approximately 78% detected once.

The rearrangement links TRBV3-1 (or the pseudogene TRBV3-2) to TRBJ1-4, with a weak D call TRBD1 (5 bases). The receptor comes from a woman under 30 with acute or convalescent COVID-19. Sample: peripheral blood. The CDR3 is CASSHSRAPREKLFF. In DNA, the CDR3 is TGTGCCAGCAGCCATAGCAGGGCCCCCCGGGAAAAACTGTTTTTT.